A selection of T cell receptor beta chains follows, all from one sample in a study of T cell repertoires in cytomegalovirus infection. Using its own MiXCR run on the reads, TCRdb lists one record per CDR3 protein. This table has 640,000 or so distinct CDR3 sequences, roughly 36% appearing once. These TCRs' antigens remain unknown. Sequencing used cultured PBMCs, obtained from culture after CMV antigen stimulation. Source of these receptors: a human donor in good health (CMV status not recorded). Some clones in this sample may be carry-over from other donors' samples. The conserved cysteine and the conserved F or W are not part of the CDR3 here.

>TRBV12-3/TRBV12-4
ASSRTWGLAGEDTQY
>TRBV20-1
SAPPQAGGQPQH
>TRBV7-2
ASSLSRGLGMPQH
>TRBV14
ASSQGYETQY
>TRBV24-1
ATSDPRNSGDTQY
>TRBV7-9
ASSRDSYTGYNEQF
>TRBV27
ASFTLRGGYGYT
>TRBV2
ASIGGRGAHGNEQF
>TRBV18
ASSPDSRSYNEQF
>TRBV6-6
ASSYKDGHGYT
>TRBV28
ASTLASGVTRGKLF
>TRBV20-1
SAPDAGGTGELF
>TRBV27
ASRKIISSGANVLT
>TRBV27
ASFPLASPAYNEQF
>TRBV12-3/TRBV12-4
ASSRGSPSGTQY
>TRBV7-4
ASSGLGSQY
>TRBV7-2
ASSLPSYEQY
>TRBV2
ASTRDYNNEQF
>TRBV28
ASSFPGQGPLSSYEQY
>TRBV11-3
ASSLNSGSETEAF
>TRBV7-6
ASSLLAGEVVEQF
>TRBV6-5
ASSLRLAMPLGEQY
>TRBV14
ASSASYQETQY
>TRBV11-2
ASSPGTISYNEQF
>TRBV6-1
ASRPLSSEQY
>TRBV11-2
ASSLDHSFWTEAF
>TRBV2
ASLGTGGLNTEAF
>TRBV4-1
AFKSGSNYNEQF
>TRBV7-2
ASSEQNWVSGYT
>TRBV5-1
ASSLDREEDIYEQY
>TRBV7-9
ASTLQGLDEQY
>TRBV12-3/TRBV12-4
ASSLKSARVNTEAF
>TRBV2
ASREGQGEQY
>TRBV6-2/TRBV6-3
ASSRHGTDSYEQY
>TRBV12-3/TRBV12-4
ASTWGGDRGDEQF
>TRBV4-1
ASSQGPGRSSPLH
>TRBV2
ASKDLRSTDTQY
>TRBV29-1
SVALRTFRGSNEQF
>TRBV14
ASSPHGGFYGYT
>TRBV7-2
ASSLVWVAEAF
>TRBV7-2
ASSLASGGKSSYNEQF
>TRBV20-1
SAKDSTQY
>TRBV6-2/TRBV6-3
ASAPGHLSSYEQY
>TRBV7-6
ASSTRPRGTDNYGYT
>TRBV7-8
AIRRRDTYNEQF
>TRBV29-1
SVIEQVTEAF
>TRBV20-1
SARTEQLFSYEQY
>TRBV6-1
ASSEVEVGANVLT